One sample yielded the 5 T cell receptor beta chains listed below, sequenced in a study of regulatory T cells in long-lasting Graves disease. HTBI primers from iRepertoire and Arm-PCR of CDR3 regions yielded the TCR beta libraries. Using its own MiXCR run on the multiplex PCR reads, TCRdb lists one record per CDR3 protein. Here the sample spans under 700,000 distinct CDR3 sequences, roughly a sixth being singletons. Time point here: newly diagnosed GD, antithyroid drugs for less than 3 months. Generation of the TCR library employed RNA extracted from PBMCs. These data were also reused for a study on T cells in Graves' hyperthyroidism and ophthalmopathy.

Sample: peripheral blood mononuclear cells (PBMCs), taken at new diagnosis, from a patient treated with antithyroid drugs. The origin of the receptors is a woman aged 40 to 65 with Graves disease.

This chain uses TRBV7-2 with TRBJ2-2, with 13 bases identical to TRBD2. Germline V gene sequence: CDR1 SGHTA, CDR2 FQGNSA. V shed 1 base and J 1 base; nucleotides not matched to a gene: 3. CDR3 length equals 18 residues. The CDR3 nucleotides read TGTGCCAGCAGCTTAGGGACTAGCGGGGGCGTGAACACCGGGGAGCTGTTTTTT. This translates into CASSLGTSGGVNTGELFF. Full variable domain (missing parts from reference TRBV7-2 and TRBJ2-2): GAGVSQSPSNKVTEKGKDVELRCDPISGHTALYWYRQSLGQGLEFLIYFQGNSAPDKSGLPSDRFSAERTGGSVSTLTIQRTQQEDSAVYLCASSLGTSGGVNTGELFFGEGSRLTVL.

This clonotype was seen only a few times. The chain employs TRBV15 and TRBJ1-1, with D possibly matching TRBD1 (6 bases). The V and J ends lost 4 bases and 4 bases respectively, with 13 bases between them. This CDR3 has 14 amino acids. Germline V gene sequence: CDR1 LNHNV, CDR2 YYDKDF (reference sequence). The CDR3 sequence is CATSITGRGTEAFF. The CDR3 DNA follows: TGTGCCACCAGCATAACAGGGAGGGGCACTGAAGCTTTCTTT.

This clonotype was counted many times. The genes are TRBV3-1 and TRBJ1-1; 7 bases agree with TRBD1. V shed 1 base, J shed 0 bases, and the junction held 5 bases outside the gene matches. This CDR3 has 16 amino acids. CDR1 and CDR2 (germline): LGHDT, YNNKEL (reference sequence). This chain's CDR3 is CASSQGRDSMNTEAFF. CDR3 sequence (DNA): TGTGCCAGCAGCCAAGGGAGGGACAGTATGAACACTGAAGCTTTCTTT.

This clonotype was recorded many times. The rearrangement links TRBV19 to TRBJ1-1, with D possibly matching TRBD1 (6 bases). The CDR3 is 13 residues long. Deletions cut 7 bases from V and 0 bases from J, with 9 bases between. Looked up from germline, CDR1 is LNHDA and CDR2 is SQIVND (reference sequence). In nucleotides, the CDR3 is TGTGCCAGTACAGACAGGATGAACACTGAAGCTTTCTTT. Its translation: CASTDRMNTEAFF.

This clonotype was found many times. The chain links TRBV20-1 to TRBJ2-3, with D tentatively TRBD2 (7 bases). The V gene's germline CDR1 is DFQATT and CDR2 SNEGSKA (reference sequence). There are 14 residues in the CDR3. The V end was cut by 3 bases, the J end by 7 bases, with 17 bases between. Written as DNA, the CDR3 is TGCAGTGCTAGTGACTCCGCCGGGGGGCATACGCAGTATTTT. Translating it yields CSASDSAGGHTQYF.